The source of this T cell receptor (beta chain) is a study of graft-versus-host responses after intestinal transplantation. The germline V and J ends were trimmed by 0 bases and 8 bases, with 8 bases remaining between them. Per germline, CDR1 MGHRA and CDR2 YSYEKL. The CDR3 contains 13 residues. This table comes from immunoSEQ multiplex PCR, and its TCRdb copy is limited to in-frame clones, with some not included. In the table there are 15,000 to 20,000 clones, over 70% of which are singletons. Here the sequenced sample was PBMCs, taken 14 days after transplant. The TCR originated in a human patient who received an intestinal transplant, so some T cells may come from the graft donor. The chain recombines TRBV4-1 with TRBJ2-1; a weak D match, TRBD2 (5 bases). The CDR3 reads CASSQDRGYEQFF. As DNA, the CDR3 is TGCGCCAGCAGCCAAGATCGAGGGTATGAGCAGTTCTTC.